Each of the 17 T cell receptor beta chains below was sequenced from the same sample in a study of blood T cell repertoires in COVID-19. The assay was immunoSEQ multiplex PCR, and TCRdb's table has in-frame clones only and misses some. The table shows roughly 350,000 clones, with roughly 89% occurring only once. Sequencing input: peripheral blood. Source of these receptors: a woman under 30 who had recovered from COVID-19.

CDR3 DNA sequence: TGTGCCAGCTCACCACAATCTAGCGGGGATACCTACGAGCAGTACGTC. It yields the protein CASSPQSSGDTYEQYV. This chain uses TRBV18 with TRBJ2-7, with TRBD2 matching over 9 bases. Germline V lookup: CDR1 KGHSH, CDR2 LQKENI. This CDR3 contains 16 residues. The ends lost 1 base at V and 2 bases at J; junction bases unmatched: 6.

The chain is built from TRBV7-2 and TRBJ2-5, with 15 positions matching TRBD2. Trimming at V came to 5 bases and at J to 5 bases, leaving 6 bases not matched to a gene. CDR1 and CDR2 (germline): SGHTA, FQGNSA. The CDR3 covers 16 residues. This CDR3 is CASSPGLAGGPETQYF. In DNA, the CDR3 is TGTGCCAGCAGCCCAGGACTAGCGGGAGGGCCGGAGACCCAGTACTTC.

The chain uses TRBV3-1 (or the pseudogene TRBV3-2) and TRBJ2-5; TRBD1 aligns across 10 bases. Germline V CDR1 and CDR2: LGHDT, YNNKEL (reference sequence). With 5 bases clipped from V and 2 bases from J, the junction kept 14 bases outside the gene matches. The CDR3 length is 18 residues. CDR3 DNA: TGTGCCAGCAGCTATTCGGGACAGGGGCTGTTAGGTCAAGAGACCCAGTACTTC. This sequence encodes CASSYSGQGLLGQETQYF.

The chain recombines TRBV29-1 with TRBJ2-1, with TRBD2 identical over 10 bases. Trimming removed 7 bases from V and 7 bases from J; junction bases left unmatched: 4. The CDR3 covers 12 residues. In germline, CDR1 is SQVTM, CDR2 ANQGSEA. CDR3 DNA sequence: TGCAGCGCTGGACTAGCGGCGAATGAGCAGTTCTTC. Amino acid sequence: CSAGLAANEQFF.

This clone was seen a single time. The chain joins TRBV19 to TRBJ1-6, with a weak D call TRBD1 (5 bases). This CDR3 region has 15 residues. Trimming left V 7 bases short and J 7 bases short, with 17 bases between. Germline V gives CDR1 LNHDA, CDR2 SQIVND (reference sequence). The CDR3 DNA follows: TGTGCCAGTAAACAGGATCCCGCCATAAATTCACCCCTCCACTTT. Translation gives CASKQDPAINSPLHF.

This chain links TRBV24-1 with TRBJ2-2; possible D gene TRBD1, 5 bases. V lost 4 bases and J 4 bases, leaving 15 bases between the germline ends. This CDR3 comprises 16 residues. Germline CDR1 reads KGHDR; CDR2 reads SFDVKD. The CDR3 region has the DNA TGTGCCACCAGTGAGCCCCGTCAGGGCTTCACCGGGGAGCTGTTTTTT. Translation gives CATSEPRQGFTGELFF.

The chain has TRBV10-1 and TRBJ1-1; D may be TRBD1 (5 bases). CDR1 and CDR2 (germline): WNHNN, SYGVQD (reference sequence). This CDR3 is built from 13 residues. V was pared by 0 bases and J by 5 bases, with 7 bases between. CDR3 amino acids: CASSESGGTEAFF. The CDR3, as DNA: TGCGCCAGCAGTGAGTCGGGGGGGACTGAAGCTTTCTTT.

This chain uses TRBV7-2 with TRBJ1-2; D call uncertain. Germline assignment: CDR1 SGHTA and CDR2 FQGNSA. This CDR3 spans 15 amino acids. V lost 1 base and J 4 bases, leaving 13 bases between the germline ends. The CDR3 here is CASSLGGAITYGYTF. DNA of the CDR3: TGTGCCAGCAGCTTAGGCGGAGCTATCACCTATGGCTACACCTTC.

The chain joins TRBV19 to TRBJ1-3; 7 positions match TRBD1. Germline CDR1 and CDR2: LNHDA and SQIVND (reference sequence). Trimming cost V 4 bases and J 4 bases; bases outside gene matches: 19. The CDR3 is made up of 19 amino acids. The CDR3 DNA is TGTGCCAGTAGTAGGTTGCGCCTCCTCCTCGACAGGGTCGGAAACACCATATATTTT. Encoded protein: CASSRLRLLLDRVGNTIYF.

The V and J genes are TRBV11-2 and TRBJ2-1, with D uncertain. The CDR3 contains 14 residues. Deletions cut 0 bases from V and 7 bases from J, with 10 bases between. Germline V gene data show CDR1 as SGHAT and CDR2 as FQNNGV. The DNA of the CDR3 is TGTGCCAGCAGCTTAGATTTCATCAGAAATGAGCAGTTCTTC. Encoded protein: CASSLDFIRNEQFF.

The chain couples TRBV14 to TRBJ1-2, with TRBD1 matching 8 bases. The CDR3 is made up of 12 amino acids. Trimming removed 5 bases from V and 8 bases from J; junction bases left unmatched: 4. Germline V CDR1 and CDR2: SGHDN, FVKESK. The chain's CDR3 is CASSSTGEGYTF. The CDR3 DNA reads as TGTGCCAGCAGCTCGACAGGGGAAGGCTACACCTTC.

This clone was observed a single time. The CDR3 loop reads CASSEGGGRTLVSHQPQHF. CDR3 in DNA: TGTGCCAGCAGTGAAGGGGGGGGAAGGACGTTGGTGTCCCATCAGCCCCAGCATTTT. This sequence joins TRBV6-1 and TRBJ1-5; perhaps TRBD1 as D (5 bases). The germline V gene encodes CDR1 MNHNS and CDR2 SASEGT. The CDR3 has 19 amino acids. Deletions cut 1 base from V and 5 bases from J, with 24 bases between.

The genes are TRBV27 and TRBJ2-5, with TRBD1 matching over 8 bases. V lost 5 bases to trimming and J lost 4 bases; unmatched junction nucleotides: 3. This CDR3 region has 13 residues. Germline V lookup: CDR1 MNHEY, CDR2 SMNVEV (reference sequence). The CDR3 bases are TGTGCCAGCAGTGGACAGGGATTAGAGACCCAGTACTTC. It translates to CASSGQGLETQYF.

This chain joins TRBV9 and TRBJ1-2, with 7 positions matching TRBD1. V lost 4 bases, J lost 8 bases, and 8 bases stayed unmatched. The CDR3 sequence is 13 residues long. Germline assignment: CDR1 SGDLS and CDR2 YYNGEE. Here the CDR3 DNA reads TGTGCCAGCAGCACAGGGGATGCGTACGGCTACACCTTC. Its translation: CASSTGDAYGYTF.

The CDR3 sequence: CASSLQAGGETGELFF. CDR3 DNA: TGTGCCAGCAGCTTACAGGCAGGGGGTGAAACCGGGGAGCTGTTTTTT. The chain joins TRBV7-7 to TRBJ2-2; TRBD1 aligns across 7 bases. V dropped 2 bases and J dropped 5; count of bases not matched to a gene: 8. CDR3 length: 16 amino acids. Germline lookup yields CDR1 SSHAT and CDR2 FNYEAQ (reference sequence).

The CDR3 DNA reads TGTGCCAGCAGTCCCTACCGGGACAGGGTCTACTATGGCTACACCTTC. As protein: CASSPYRDRVYYGYTF. The rearrangement joins TRBV27 to TRBJ1-2, with TRBD1 matching over 9 bases. The CDR3 loop spans 16 amino acids. Trimming removed 5 bases from V and 3 bases from J; junction bases left unmatched: 10. Germline lookup yields CDR1 MNHEY and CDR2 SMNVEV (reference sequence).

V is TRBV10-1 and J is TRBJ1-1; D gene unclear. V was clipped by 3 bases and J by 0 bases, with 8 bases between them. The germline V gene encodes CDR1 WNHNN and CDR2 SYGVQD (reference sequence). This CDR3 is built from 14 residues. In DNA form, the CDR3 reads TGCGCCAGCAGTGACTCCGGTATGAACACTGAAGCTTTCTTT. It encodes CASSDSGMNTEAFF.